These 11 T cell receptor beta chains were sequenced from one sample in a study of identical twins. TCRdb analysed the 5' RACE reads with MiXCR anew, one entry per CDR3 protein. This table has approximately 890,000 distinct CDR3 sequences, 12% appearing once. These data were also filed under a second study, of yellow fever vaccine responses in identical twins.

The sequencing sample was made of PBMCs. The receptors shown here come from a woman aged 18-29 years in good health.

The chain couples TRBV12-3 or TRBV12-4 to TRBJ2-5, with 12 bases fitting TRBD2. Trimming at V came to 6 bases and at J to 1 base, leaving 3 bases not matched to a gene. This CDR3 has 15 residues. The CDR3 sequence: CASRVGLAGQETQYF. The DNA of the CDR3 is TGTGCCAGCAGGGTGGGACTAGCGGGCCAAGAGACCCAGTACTTC.

This clonotype was observed a handful of times. This chain connects TRBV12-3 or TRBV12-4 to TRBJ2-3; a possible D gene is TRBD2 (6 bases). V lost 10 bases and J 2 bases, leaving 19 bases between the germline ends. The CDR3 loop spans 15 amino acids. CDR3: CATSGIRDSTDTQYF. CDR3 bases: TGTGCCACCTCCGGTATCCGGGACTCCACAGATACGCAGTATTTT.

This clonotype was detected only a few times. The chain carries TRBV27 and TRBJ2-1; D uncertain. Trimming shortened V by 8 bases and J by 7 bases, and 9 bases separated the two germline ends. Germline loops: CDR1 MNHEY, CDR2 SMNVEV (reference sequence). The CDR3 loop spans 11 amino acids. In DNA form, the CDR3 reads TGTGCCAGCCGAACAATGAATGAGCAGTTCTTC. Translation: CASRTMNEQFF.

This clonotype has more than one count but fewer than ten. CDR3 sequence reads: CASSSGTQQPRGRAGDTQYF. CDR3 nucleotides: TGCGCCAGCAGTTCCGGGACACAACAACCACGCGGGAGGGCCGGAGATACGCAGTATTTT. The chain combines TRBV23-1 with TRBJ2-3; 9 bases are shared with TRBD2. TRBV23-1 is placed among ORFs of uncertain function. J lost 5 bases, V lost 5 bases, and 23 bases had no gene match. The CDR3 totals 20 residues.

This clonotype was counted a few times. The chain carries TRBV7-6 and TRBJ2-1; 8 bases align to TRBD2. The CDR3 has 15 residues. V shed 1 base, J shed 6 bases, and the junction held 5 bases outside the gene matches. Germline loops: CDR1 SGHVS, CDR2 FNYEAQ. The CDR3 sequence is CASSLVAGSPNEQFF. CDR3 sequence (DNA): TGTGCCAGCAGCTTAGTAGCGGGAAGTCCCAATGAGCAGTTCTTC. The full variable domain, completed using reference TRBV7-6 and TRBJ2-1, is GAGVSQSPRYKVTKRGQDVALRCDPISGHVSLYWYRQALGQGPEFLTYFNYEAQQDKSGLPNDRFSAERPEGSISTLTIQRTEQRDSAMYRCASSLVAGSPNEQFFGPGTRLTVL.

This clonotype was counted between two and nine times. The chain recombines TRBV7-9 with TRBJ2-1, with a tentative D call TRBD2 (5 bases). CDR3 length: 13 residues. V was pared by 0 bases and J by 8 bases, with 8 bases between. CDR1 and CDR2 from the germline V gene are SEHNR and FQNEAQ (reference sequence). In DNA, the CDR3 is TGTGCCAGCAGCTTAGCTAGCGCCGATGAGCAGTTCTTC. Protein product: CASSLASADEQFF.

As to this clonotype: Germline is not matched at one junction end, which may reflect a read error. The V call is TRBV3-1, the J call TRBJ1-2, with a possible D match to TRBD1 (6 bases). Germline values: CDR1 LGHDT, CDR2 YNNKEL (reference sequence). The CDR3 loop spans 13 amino acids. CDR3 sequence (DNA): TGTGCCACCTCGTTAGTACAGGGAGTAACGGGAGTCTTC. It codes for CATSLVQGVTGVF.

This chain joins TRBV5-6 and TRBJ2-5; TRBD1 agrees at 11 bases. After removal of 1 base from V and 4 bases from J, the junction contained 9 bases not matched to a gene. Germline assignment: CDR1 SGHDT and CDR2 YYEEEE. There are 17 residues in the CDR3. The CDR3 DNA reads TGTGCCAGCAGCTTGCTCCCTTTCGGACAGGGGGCAGAGACCCAGTACTTC. It translates to CASSLLPFGQGAETQYF.

This clonotype was seen ten or more times. V is TRBV19 and J is TRBJ1-1; no clear D. From germline, CDR1 is LNHDA and CDR2 SQIVND (reference sequence). The V gene lost 3 bases and the J gene lost 2 bases, with 7 bases spanning the gap. The CDR3 covers 13 residues. This CDR3 is CASSIQRNTEAFF. The CDR3 DNA reads as TGTGCCAGTAGTATTCAGCGTAACACTGAAGCTTTCTTT.

This clonotype was picked up many times. DNA of the CDR3: TGTGCCAGCAGCGAACAGGGCCTGAACACTGAAGCTTTCTTT. It codes for CASSEQGLNTEAFF. The V and J genes are TRBV12-3 or TRBV12-4 and TRBJ1-1; D might be TRBD1 (6 bases). The CDR3 consists of 14 residues. V was trimmed by 6 bases and J by 0 bases, leaving 11 bases between them.

The chain is built from TRBV29-1 and TRBJ2-1; no reliable D call. The CDR3 loop spans 11 amino acids. V was trimmed by 4 bases and J by 7 bases, leaving 8 bases between them. Germline values: CDR1 SQVTM, CDR2 ANQGSEA. The chain's CDR3 is CSVAWGNEQFF. The CDR3 DNA is TGCAGCGTTGCATGGGGAAATGAGCAGTTCTTC.